The sequence of this T cell receptor beta chain was determined in a study of blood T cells in healthy people across ages. A remark on this clonotype: Its antigen remains unknown. The junction shows a germline mismatch at one end, possibly a read error.

Study-level points and caveats: TCR beta diversity per million T cells fell roughly linearly with age.

A second PCR of about 7 to 11 cycles used a sample-barcoded 5' primer and a J-beta primer mix. Template switching added a 12-random-nucleotide identifier to every cDNA molecule. TCRdb reprocessed the 5' RACE reads with MiXCR, giving one entry per CDR3 protein. The sample has about 1 million distinct CDR3 sequences, approximately 25% seen once. Separately, the same data were catalogued under a study of T cells of mothers and their children.

Input material: blood. This receptor was taken from a girl aged 2-10 years in good health.

Here the CDR3 reads CASSAGSGIILF. CDR3 nucleotides: TGCGCCAGCAGCGCCGGTAGCGGGATTATTCTCTTC. This chain uses TRBV5-1 with TRBJ2-5; 8 bases are shared with TRBD2. The CDR3 contains 12 residues. Germline V gives CDR1 SGHRS, CDR2 YFSETQ.